Presented here are 14 T cell receptor beta chains from one specimen sequenced in a study of shared clonotypes between healthy human individuals. The protocol was immunoSEQ multiplex PCR, while the TCRdb copy is restricted to in-frame clones and leaves out a portion. The sample comprises about 820,000 clones, 85% to 95% of which are singletons, and approximately 25% rests with the top ten. Naivety among CD8 cells was defined by CD45RO negativity and positive CCR7 selection, thereby excluding terminally differentiated effector memory CD45RA+ cells. The specimen was naive CD8+ T cells sorted from blood. These receptors were obtained from a man aged 25 to 45 in good health.

The chain joins TRBV4-3 to TRBJ1-5, with 7 positions matching TRBD1. The CDR3 has 15 residues. V shed 4 bases and J 6 bases; nucleotides not matched to a gene: 9. Germline CDR1 and CDR2: LGHNA and YSLEER. The CDR3 DNA follows: TGCGCCAGCAGCCCGCGACAGGGTTCAGGTCAGCCCCAGCATTTT. Amino acids: CASSPRQGSGQPQHF.

This sequence joins TRBV29-1 and TRBJ2-1; 8 nucleotides line up with TRBD1. V shed 7 bases and J 4 bases; nucleotides not matched to a gene: 6. CDR1 is SQVTM and CDR2 is ANQGSEA in the germline V gene. CDR3 length: 13 residues. The CDR3 loop reads CSAVDRGYNEQFF. In DNA form, the CDR3 reads TGCAGCGCCGTTGACAGGGGATACAATGAGCAGTTCTTC.

Here the CDR3 DNA reads TGCAGCGTTGCGGGACAGGACTACGAGCAGTACTTC. It specifies CSVAGQDYEQYF. This chain uses TRBV29-1 with TRBJ2-7; 8 nucleotides align to TRBD1. Germline trimming cut 4 bases from V and 3 bases from J; bases unmatched to any gene: 2. The CDR3 is 12 amino acids. Germline lookup yields CDR1 SQVTM and CDR2 ANQGSEA.

This clone was recorded once. The rearrangement joins TRBV29-1 to TRBJ2-7, with a weak D call TRBD2 (5 bases). Germline values: CDR1 SQVTM, CDR2 ANQGSEA. The CDR3 length is 13 residues. The V gene lost 4 bases and the J gene lost 3 bases, with 13 bases spanning the gap. The CDR3 bases are TGCAGCGTTGTGAGGGAGATAAACTACGAGCAGTACTTC. This sequence encodes CSVVREINYEQYF.

This chain links TRBV11-2 with TRBJ2-7, with a possible D match to TRBD2 (5 bases). The germline V gene has CDR1 SGHAT and CDR2 FQNNGV. V was trimmed by 4 bases and J by 2 bases, leaving 12 bases between them. CDR3 size: 14 residues. The CDR3 DNA reads TGTGCCAGCAGCTGGATCTCCGGGGCCTACGAGCAGTACTTC. Protein sequence: CASSWISGAYEQYF.

CDR3 sequence reads: CASSLALLPGGQGSDTQYF. CDR3 bases: TGTGCCAGCAGCTTAGCGTTGTTGCCGGGAGGACAGGGATCAGATACGCAGTATTTT. The chain couples TRBV7-6 to TRBJ2-3, with TRBD1 as a possible D gene (8 bases). This CDR3 has 19 residues. In germline, CDR1 is SGHVS, CDR2 FNYEAQ. V lost 0 bases and J lost 4, with 23 bases in between.

The rearrangement links TRBV7-9 to TRBJ2-1; 8 nucleotides line up with TRBD1. The CDR3 totals 15 residues. Looked up from germline, CDR1 is SEHNR and CDR2 is FQNEAQ (reference sequence). With V trimmed by 4 bases and J by 7 bases, 9 bases remained unmatched. CDR3 DNA sequence: TGTGCCAGCAGCTACGGCCAGGGGGCGGCAAATGAGCAGTTCTTC. This translates into CASSYGQGAANEQFF.

V is TRBV5-1 and J is TRBJ2-7, with 12 bases identical to TRBD2. Looked up from germline, CDR1 is SGHRS and CDR2 is YFSETQ. This CDR3 is 16 amino acids long. V trimming: 0 bases; J trimming: 2 bases; junction bases outside the gene matches: 3. The CDR3 coding sequence is TGCGCCAGCAGCTTGGAGTGGACTAGCGGGACCTACGAGCAGTACTTC. Amino acids: CASSLEWTSGTYEQYF. The full variable domain, its missing parts supplied by reference TRBV5-1 and TRBJ2-7, is KAGVTQTPRYLIKTRGQQVTLSCSPISGHRSVSWYQQTPGQGLQFLFEYFSETQRNKGNFPGRFSGRQFSNSRSEMNVSTLELGDSALYLCASSLEWTSGTYEQYFGPGTRLTVT.

V gene TRBV15 combines with J gene TRBJ2-7; D unresolved. Trimming shortened V by 0 bases and J by 0 bases, and 15 bases separated the two germline ends. The germline V gene encodes CDR1 LNHNV and CDR2 YYDKDF (reference sequence). The CDR3 consists of 17 residues. CDR3 in DNA: TGTGCCACCAGCAGAGATCTCAGCGAGAGCTACTCCTACGAGCAGTACTTC. It is translated as CATSRDLSESYSYEQYF.

The chain has TRBV2 and TRBJ2-3; D perhaps matches TRBD2 (5 bases). V was trimmed by 6 bases and J by 4 bases, leaving 14 bases between them. From germline, CDR1 is SNHLY and CDR2 FYNNEI. The CDR3 extends over 14 amino acids. The CDR3 loop is CASSALGRADTQYF. Here the CDR3 DNA reads TGTGCCAGCAGCGCCCTAGGGCGGGCAGATACGCAGTATTTT.

V gene TRBV2 combines with J gene TRBJ2-1; 7 bases are a match to TRBD1. Germline CDR1 is SNHLY and CDR2 is FYNNEI. The CDR3 runs to 16 residues. With V trimmed by 4 bases and J by 6 bases, 12 bases remained unmatched. The CDR3 DNA reads TGTGCCAGCAGTGTCTGGCAGGGGGTAGGTGGCAATGAGCAGTTCTTC. Amino acid sequence: CASSVWQGVGGNEQFF.

This clone was seen a single time. The junction and the germline gene differ at one end; a read error may be behind it. The CDR3 sequence: CASQPPTSGMQDTQYF. CDR3 DNA sequence: TGTGCCAGCCAACCCCCGACTAGCGGGATGCAAGATACCCAGTACTTC. The rearrangement joins TRBV7-9 to TRBJ2-5, with TRBD2 identical over 11 bases. CDR1 is SEHNR and CDR2 is FQNEAQ in the germline V gene (reference sequence). The CDR3 length is 16 residues.

The chain couples TRBV9 to TRBJ1-2; D may be TRBD1 (5 bases). The germline V gene has CDR1 SGDLS and CDR2 YYNGEE. The CDR3 extends over 15 amino acids. V dropped 6 bases and J dropped 6 bases, with 21 bases sitting between them. The CDR3 coding sequence is TGTGCCAGCACTCCTGGGGCAGCGACTTTTAATGGCTACACCTTC. Its protein is CASTPGAATFNGYTF.

The genes are TRBV27 and TRBJ1-3; no clear D gene. The germline CDR1 and CDR2 sequences are MNHEY and SMNVEV (reference sequence). The ends were cut back, 6 bases at V and 0 bases at J, with 12 bases in the middle. CDR3 length: 15 residues. The CDR3 DNA reads TGTGCCAGCAGAAAATTAGGTGGCTCTGGAAACACCATATATTTT. Encoded protein: CASRKLGGSGNTIYF.